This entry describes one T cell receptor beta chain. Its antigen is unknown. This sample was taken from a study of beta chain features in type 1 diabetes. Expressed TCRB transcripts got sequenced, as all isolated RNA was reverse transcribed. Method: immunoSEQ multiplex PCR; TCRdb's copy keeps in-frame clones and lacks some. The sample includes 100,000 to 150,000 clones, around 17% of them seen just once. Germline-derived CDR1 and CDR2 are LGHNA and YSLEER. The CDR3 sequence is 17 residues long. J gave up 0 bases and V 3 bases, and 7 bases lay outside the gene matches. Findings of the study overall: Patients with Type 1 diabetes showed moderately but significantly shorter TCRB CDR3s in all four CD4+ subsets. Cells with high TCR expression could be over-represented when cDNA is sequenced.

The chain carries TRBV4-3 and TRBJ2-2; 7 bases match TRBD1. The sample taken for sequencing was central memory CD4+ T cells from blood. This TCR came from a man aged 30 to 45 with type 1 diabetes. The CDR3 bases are TGCGCCAGCAGCCAGTCTTATGGGACAGCGAACACCGGGGAGCTGTTTTTT. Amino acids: CASSQSYGTANTGELFF.